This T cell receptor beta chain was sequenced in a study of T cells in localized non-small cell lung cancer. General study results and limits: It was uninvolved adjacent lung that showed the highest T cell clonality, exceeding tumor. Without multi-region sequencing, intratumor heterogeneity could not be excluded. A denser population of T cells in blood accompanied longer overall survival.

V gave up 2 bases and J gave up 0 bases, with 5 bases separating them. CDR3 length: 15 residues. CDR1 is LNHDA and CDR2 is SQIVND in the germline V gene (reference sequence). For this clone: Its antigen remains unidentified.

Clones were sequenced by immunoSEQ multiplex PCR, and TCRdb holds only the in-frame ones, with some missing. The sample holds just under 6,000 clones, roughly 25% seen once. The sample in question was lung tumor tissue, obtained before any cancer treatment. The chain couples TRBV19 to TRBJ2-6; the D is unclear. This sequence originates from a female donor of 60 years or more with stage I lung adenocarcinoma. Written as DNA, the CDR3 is TGTGCCAGTAGTATACTGAACTCTGGGGCCAACGTCCTGACTTTC. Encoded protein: CASSILNSGANVLTF.